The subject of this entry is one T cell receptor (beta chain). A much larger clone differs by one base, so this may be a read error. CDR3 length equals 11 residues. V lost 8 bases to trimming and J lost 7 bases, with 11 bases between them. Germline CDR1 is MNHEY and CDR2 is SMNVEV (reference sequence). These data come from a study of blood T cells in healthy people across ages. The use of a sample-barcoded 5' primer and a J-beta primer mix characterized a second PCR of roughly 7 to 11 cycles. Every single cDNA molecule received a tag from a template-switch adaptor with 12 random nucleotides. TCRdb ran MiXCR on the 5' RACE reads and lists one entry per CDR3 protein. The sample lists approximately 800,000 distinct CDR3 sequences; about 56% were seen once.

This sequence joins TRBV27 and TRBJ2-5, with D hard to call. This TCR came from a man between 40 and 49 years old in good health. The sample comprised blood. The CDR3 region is CASRVLGTQYF. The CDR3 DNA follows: TGTGCCAGCCGTGTTCTGGGGACCCAGTACTTC.